This T cell receptor beta chain was identified in a study of shared clonotypes between healthy human individuals. Study-level findings and limits: In general, naive subsets displayed greater estimated richness than memory subsets did. Sequencing of the sorted subsets was shown by rarefaction to be incomplete despite large depth.

Samples underwent the assay at deep level. Sequenced by immunoSEQ multiplex PCR; TCRdb stores in-frame clones only, minus some. There are approximately 640,000 clones in the sample; 60% to 80% occur only once, and about 2% lies in the top ten. The CDR3 runs 16 residues. Looked up from germline, CDR1 is SEHNR and CDR2 is FQNEAQ (reference sequence). The V and J ends lost 5 bases and 4 bases, in that order; junction bases with no gene match: 5. In the case of this clone: Its antigen is still unknown.

The chain recombines TRBV7-9 with TRBJ2-2; 12 bases are shared with TRBD2. Material: memory CD4+ T cells sorted from blood. Subset noted: CD45RA-negative fraction. The sequence came from a young woman in good health. The CDR3 is CASSPRLAGVTGELFF. CDR3 DNA sequence: TGTGCCAGCAGCCCCCGACTAGCGGGAGTCACCGGGGAGCTGTTTTTT.